A single sample gave rise to the 5 T cell receptor beta chains below, sequenced in a study of T cells in narcolepsy. Method: immunoSEQ multiplex PCR; TCRdb's copy keeps in-frame clones and lacks some. Of approximately 25,000 clones in the sample, over 65% were seen once. Sample: memory (CD45RA-) CD4+ T cells from blood. The receptors shown here come from a human donor in good health.

The V gene is TRBV6-1, the J gene TRBJ2-3, with a possible D match to TRBD1 (6 bases). Germline V gene lookup returns CDR1 MNHNS and CDR2 SASEGT. V gave up 8 bases and J gave up 10 bases, with 13 bases separating them. This CDR3 is 11 amino acids long. Here the CDR3 DNA reads TGTGCCAGCGGAACAGGGTCTCCGCAGTATTTT. Its translation is CASGTGSPQYF.

The chain carries TRBV29-1 and TRBJ1-1; 10 positions match TRBD1. Germline-derived CDR1 and CDR2 are SQVTM and ANQGSEA. The ends lost 7 bases at V and 5 bases at J; junction bases unmatched: 1. This CDR3 spans 11 amino acids. The CDR3 region is CSADRGTEAFF. CDR3 DNA: TGCAGCGCGGACAGGGGGACTGAAGCTTTCTTT. Based on the CDR3 plus reference TRBV29-1 and TRBJ1-1, the full variable domain is SAVISQKPSRDICQRGTSLTIQCQVDSQVTMMFWYRQQPGQSLTLIATANQGSEATYESGFVIDKFPISRPNLTFSTLTVSNMSPEDSSIYLCSADRGTEAFFGQGTRLTVV.

The chain is built from TRBV7-8 and TRBJ2-2; 9 positions agree with TRBD2. CDR3 length equals 16 residues. The V segment lost 5 bases and the J segment 2 bases; nucleotides outside the gene matches: 6. Germline V gene lookup returns CDR1 SGHVS and CDR2 FQNEAQ. The CDR3 spells CASSVSGGFNTGELFF. CDR3 sequence (DNA): TGTGCCAGCAGCGTAAGCGGGGGGTTTAACACCGGGGAGCTGTTTTTT.

This clone was observed a single time. J is TRBJ2-7 and V is TRBV7-3; 10 bases match TRBD1. The CDR3 runs 15 residues. CDR1 and CDR2 (germline): SGHTA, FQGTGA. V trimming: 6 bases; J trimming: 2 bases; junction bases outside the gene matches: 7. The CDR3 DNA is TGTGCCAGCAGTCCGAAGGACAGGGGGACCTACGAGCAGTACTTC. This codes for CASSPKDRGTYEQYF.

This chain links TRBV7-3 with TRBJ2-1; 11 positions agree with TRBD1. Trimming at V came to 5 bases and at J to 8 bases, leaving 8 bases not matched to a gene. The CDR3 totals 15 residues. CDR1 is SGHTA and CDR2 is FQGTGA in the germline V gene. The CDR3, as DNA: TGTGCCAGCAGCACTGGACAGGGGGCTAGGGATGAGCAGTTCTTC. This encodes CASSTGQGARDEQFF.